These T cell receptor delta chains were read from a single sample in a study of gamma-delta T cells after stem cell transplantation. TCRdb used CATT to re-call clones from the RT-PCR reads. This table has 1,700 or so delta-chain clones, approximately 48% appearing once. The specimen was gamma-delta T cells. These receptors came from a human donor. It is not recorded whose cells these are; they may come from a transplant donor. Both conserved end residues are part of each CDR3. The D gene is left open where the match is weak. Only part of the rows carry a size: once, few, many, or a class if the clone is expanded.

cdr3_aa,cdr3_nt,d_call,clone_size,j_call,v_call
CACDTVSYKSLGEPYTDKLIF,TGTGCCTGTGACACCGTTTCCTACAAATCACTGGGGGAACCTTACACCGATAAACTCATCTTT,TRDD3,.,TRDJ1,TRDV2
CACDPLLGGTDKLIF,TGTGCCTGTGACCCCCTGCTGGGTGGCACCGATAAACTCATCTTT,.,.,TRDJ1,TRDV3
CACDKLLFEGGGWDTRQMFF,TGTGCCTGTGACAAACTACTCTTTGAAGGAGGAGGCTGGGACACCCGACAGATGTTTTTC,.,few,TRDJ3,TRDV2
CACDALRAPDKLIF,TGTGCCTGTGATGCACTGCGTGCCCCCGATAAACTCATCTTT,.,.,TRDJ1,TRDV2
CACDTVSWGTRYTDKLIF,TGTGCCTGTGACACCGTTTCCTGGGGGACCCGCTACACCGATAAACTCATCTTT,TRDD3,few,TRDJ1,TRDV2
CACDTVGAVGSADKLIF,TGTGCCTGTGACACCGTTGGGGCGGTAGGTTCTGCCGATAAACTCATTTTT,.,.,TRDJ1,TRDV2
CACDIVGELVSDKLIF,TGTGCCTGTGACATCGTGGGGGAGTTGGTTTCCGATAAACTCATCTTT,TRDD3,few,TRDJ1,TRDV2
CACDTVTPTVLGDTRRKTDKLIF,TGTGCCTGTGACACCGTCACTCCAACAGTACTGGGGGATACGCGACGAAAAACCGATAAACTCATCTTT,TRDD3,few,TRDJ1,TRDV2
CACDTLHTGGYAHIDKLIF,TGTGCCTGTGACACCCTTCATACTGGGGGATACGCGCACATCGATAAACTCATCTTT,TRDD3,.,TRDJ1,TRDV2
CACASLGDTMSDKLIF,TGTGCCTGCGCTTCGCTGGGGGATACAATGTCCGATAAACTCATCTTT,TRDD3,few,TRDJ1,TRDV2
CACDTLLGDTAYTDKLIF,TGTGCCTGTGACACCCTACTGGGGGATACTGCGTACACCGATAAACTCATCTTT,TRDD3,.,TRDJ1,TRDV2
CACDQLGDTYRYTDKLIF,TGTGCCTGTGACCAACTGGGGGATACGTATCGGTACACCGATAAACTCATCTTT,TRDD3,few,TRDJ1,TRDV2
CACDLTGASSWDTRQMFF,TGTGCCTGTGACCTTACTGGGGCAAGCTCCTGGGACACCCGACAGATGTTTTTC,TRDD3,.,TRDJ3,TRDV2
CACDNVNYWGNLSWDTRQMFF,TGTGCCTGTGACAACGTTAACTACTGGGGGAATCTCTCCTGGGACACCCGACAGATGTTTTTC,TRDD3,few,TRDJ3,TRDV2
CACETLLGDTQYTDKLIF,TGTGCCTGCGAGACTTTACTGGGGGATACGCAGTACACCGATAAACTCATCTTT,TRDD3,.,TRDJ1,TRDV2
CACDTVGIETGGPTTDKLIF,TGTGCCTGTGACACCGTAGGGATCGAGACTGGGGGACCGACCACCGATAAACTCATCTTT,TRDD3,.,TRDJ1,TRDV2
CACDTLGDSGTDKLIF,TGTGCCTGTGACACTCTGGGGGACTCGGGGACCGATAAACTCATCTTT,TRDD3,.,TRDJ1,TRDV2
CACDVWGNTDKLIF,TGTGCCTGTGACGTCTGGGGGAACACCGATAAACTCATCTTT,TRDD3,few,TRDJ1,TRDV2
CALGESSEEEAFPILGDMKLIF,TGTGCTCTTGGGGAATCTTCAGAGGAGGAAGCCTTCCCGATACTGGGGGATATGAAACTCATCTTT,TRDD3,few,TRDJ1,TRDV1
CARDLLPAGENTDKLIF,TGTGCCCGTGACTTACTGCCTGCCGGGGAGAACACCGATAAACTCATCTTT,.,few,TRDJ1,TRDV2
CACDPLGDTRSADKLIF,TGTGCCTGTGACCCCCTGGGGGATACGCGTTCGGCCGATAAACTCATCTTT,TRDD3,few,TRDJ1,TRDV2
CALGELGFFLRPPGGWMGVGTSYTDKLIF,TGTGCTCTTGGGGAACTGGGTTTCTTCCTAAGGCCGCCTGGGGGCTGGATGGGAGTAGGTACTTCCTACACCGATAAACTCATCTTT,.,large,TRDJ1,TRDV1
CALGEPPPVLGILTDKLIF,TGTGCTCTTGGGGAGCCCCCGCCCGTACTGGGGATACTCACCGATAAACTCATCTTT,TRDD3,.,TRDJ1,TRDV1
CACDTLSRTAYADKLIF,TGTGCCTGTGACACCTTATCCCGTACCGCTTACGCCGATAAACTCATCTTT,.,.,TRDJ1,TRDV2
CACDPLPTGGYAVGDKLIF,TGTGCCTGTGACCCTCTTCCTACAGGGGGATACGCGGTAGGCGATAAACTCATCTTT,TRDD3,.,TRDJ1,TRDV2
CACDTVWGIGYTDKLIF,TGTGCCTGTGACACCGTCTGGGGGATAGGCTACACCGATAAACTCATCTTT,TRDD3,few,TRDJ1,TRDV3
CACDTVRLGDTVGYTDKLIF,TGTGCCTGTGACACCGTCAGACTGGGGGATACAGTGGGGTACACCGATAAACTCATCTTT,TRDD3,.,TRDJ1,TRDV2
CALGELELRVYTDKLIF,TGTGCTCTTGGGGAACTCGAGCTGAGGGTGTACACCGATAAACTCATCTTT,.,few,TRDJ1,TRDV1
CACFLLGDTTDKLIF,TGTGCCTGTTTCCTTTTGGGGGATACAACCGATAAACTCATCTTT,TRDD3,.,TRDJ1,TRDV2
CACDSLTGGSYTDKLIF,TGTGCCTGTGACTCTCTTACTGGGGGATCGTACACAGATAAACTCATCTTT,TRDD3,.,TRDJ1,TRDV2
CAYSNGLPVLGDTRVLPYTDKLIF,TGTGCTTATAGTAATGGCCTTCCTGTACTGGGGGATACTCGGGTCCTTCCGTACACCGATAAACTCATCTTT,TRDD3,.,TRDJ1,TRAV38-2/DV8
CACDNVLGGRGYSTDKLIF,TGTGCCTGTGACAATGTACTGGGGGGCCGGGGCTACAGCACCGATAAACTCATCTTT,TRDD3,few,TRDJ1,TRDV2
CACDTGGAYSWDTRQMFF,TGTGCCTGTGACACCGGAGGGGCATACTCCTGGGACACCCGACAGATGTTTTTC,.,few,TRDJ3,TRDV2
CACDLWGIGTTDKLIF,TGTGCCTGTGACCTCTGGGGGATAGGAACAACCGATAAACTCATCTTT,TRDD3,few,TRDJ1,TRDV2
CACDPILGDTPASWDTRQMFF,TGTGCCTGTGACCCGATACTGGGGGATACGCCCGCCTCCTGGGACACCCGACAGATGTTTTTC,TRDD3,few,TRDJ3,TRDV2
CALGELELRVYTYKLIF,TGTGCTCTTGGGGAACTCGAGCTTAGGGTGTACACCTATAAACTCATCTTT,.,.,TRDJ1,TRDV1
CACSPLGDAGGSDTLIF,TGTGCCTGTTCCCCACTGGGGGATGCGGGGGGATCCGATACACTCATCTTT,TRDD3,.,TRDJ1,TRDV2
CACDALGELDKLIF,TGTGCCTGTGATGCTCTGGGGGAGCTCGATAAACTCATCTTT,TRDD3,.,TRDJ1,TRDV2
CALGNFWPVWLLGYTDKLIF,TGTGCTCTTGGGAATTTTTGGCCTGTCTGGTTGCTCGGGTACACCGATAAACTCATCTTT,.,.,TRDJ1,TRDV1
CACDGLLLRGTDKLIF,TGTGCCTGTGATGGCCTTCTCTTGAGGGGAACCGATAAACTCATCTTT,.,.,TRDJ1,TRDV2
CALGELSYPWVSWTCDKLIF,TGTGCTCTTGGGGAACTATCCTACCCATGGGTGTCCTGGACCTGCGATAAACTCATCTTT,.,.,TRDJ1,TRDV1
CALGVPSPVLGTGPPPLYTDKLIF,TGTGCTCTTGGGGTTCCCTCCCCTGTACTCGGGACGGGACCTCCCCCACTATACACCGATAAACTCATCTTT,.,.,TRDJ1,TRDV1
CACDPLGASYYLGSTDKLIF,TGTGCCTGTGATCCCCTGGGGGCTTCCTACTATCTTGGGAGCACCGATAAACTCATCTTT,.,.,TRDJ1,TRDV2
CALGEIPYSYWGIRGVSTDKLIF,TGTGCTCTTGGGGAAATACCCTACTCTTACTGGGGGATACGCGGAGTGAGTACCGATAAACTCATCTTT,TRDD3,few,TRDJ1,TRDV1
CACDALLGDTITDKLIF,TGTGCCTGTGACGCACTACTGGGGGATACTATCACCGATAAACTCATCTTT,TRDD3,.,TRDJ1,TRDV3
CACDTGGLGDSPPWDTRQMFF,TGTGCCTGTGACACCGGCGGGCTGGGGGACTCCCCACCCTGGGACACCCGACAGATGTTTTTC,TRDD3,few,TRDJ3,TRDV2
CACDTGWGSSWDTRQMFF,TGTGCCTGTGACACCGGCTGGGGAAGCTCCTGGGACACCCGACAGATGTTTTTC,.,large,TRDJ3,TRDV2
CACDPLNPGDTSTDKPIF,TGTGCCTGTGACCCACTCAACCCGGGGGATACGTCAACCGATAAACCCATCTTT,TRDD3,.,TRDJ1,TRDV2
CACAGPGKIPYTDKLIF,TGTGCCTGTGCGGGACCGGGGAAGATCCCGTACACCGATAAACTCATCTTT,.,few,TRDJ1,TRDV2
CACGGDTNLIF,TGTGCCTGTGGGGGGGATACGAATCTCATCTTT,TRDD3,once,TRDJ1,TRDV2
CAFAGTGGYLTDKLIF,TGTGCCTTCGCGGGTACTGGGGGATACCTCACCGATAAACTCATCTTT,TRDD3,few,TRDJ1,TRDV3
CACDTVVLGDVERNSYTDKLIF,TGTGCCTGTGACACCGTTGTACTGGGGGATGTCGAAAGGAACTCGTACACCGATAAACTCATCTTT,TRDD3,few,TRDJ1,TRDV2
CALGETGYWGLTQIHLIF,TGTGCTCTTGGGGAAACGGGGTACTGGGGGCTAACCCAGATCCACCTCATCTTT,TRDD3,.,TRDJ1,TRDV1
CACDSILVDTLIF,TGTGCCTGTGACTCAATACTGGTGGATACCCTCATCTTT,.,.,TRDJ1,TRDV2
CACDSTGGYSWDTRQMFF,TGTGCCTGTGACAGTACTGGGGGATACTCCTGGGACACCCGACAGATGTTTTTC,TRDD3,few,TRDJ3,TRDV2
CASNVGLGDTTDKLIF,TGTGCCTCCAACGTGGGGCTGGGGGATACAACCGATAAACTCATCTTT,TRDD3,few,TRDJ1,TRDV3
CALGELVSFSPTLLLGTYTDKLIF,TGTGCTCTTGGGGAACTAGTATCATTTAGTCCTACCCTTTTACTTGGGACGTACACCGATAAACTCATCTTT,.,.,TRDJ1,TRDV1
CACDKVGAPPTDKLIF,TGTGCCTGTGATAAAGTGGGGGCCCCGCCAACCGATAAACTCATCTTT,.,.,TRDJ1,TRDV2